The clone carrying this T cell receptor (beta chain) came up once. The data originate from a study of blood T cell repertoires in COVID-19. Across the whole study: Researchers got acute and convalescent COVID-19 samples from the United States, Italy and Spain. From T cells, B-cell-depleted T cells, or PBMCs came the material, which was cDNA or gDNA.

Trimming cost V 6 bases and J 2 bases, with 14 bases left between them. The germline gives CDR1 SGHVS, CDR2 FQNEAQ. This CDR3 is 14 amino acids long. Original processing methods: Reference gene primers were amplified, and this amplification served to estimate nucleated cell counts. Libraries were prepared by immunoSEQ multiplex PCR; TCRdb keeps only in-frame clonotypes and omits some of them. The V and J calls and clone size come from that table; D and trimming were worked out from the DNA. The table has approximately 82,000 clones, roughly four fifths seen once. This receptor was taken from a human donor in a cohort sampled during active COVID-19. The V call is TRBV7-8, the J call TRBJ2-7; weak D call: TRBD1 (6 bases). The sample consisted of peripheral blood. The CDR3 DNA reads TGTGCCAGCAGTCCACAGGGTCTCCCCTACGAGCAGTACTTC. Its protein is CASSPQGLPYEQYF.